This T cell receptor beta chain was captured in a study of T cell changes during pregnancy in multiple sclerosis (dated by TCRdb to about 2019). Study-wide context: Changes in the T cell repertoire over the course of pregnancy were examined in this study in women with multiple sclerosis.

V is reduced by 6 bases and J by 5 bases, leaving a spacing of 19 bases between them. The germline V gene (reference sequence) specifies LNHDA as CDR1 and SQIVND as CDR2. Reading from cysteine to phenylalanine, the CDR3 counts 15 amino acids. The retained sequence is limited to the CDR3, 45 bases, with the frame set at the first base. The receptor library was made with the immunoSEQ multiplex PCR assay. As stored in TCRdb, this immuneACCESS dataset retains in-frame rearrangements with V and J assigned. A fraction of the clones does not appear; measured against another copy, unresolved V genes explain less than half of the discrepancy, and the remainder lacks a known reason. This sample gives roughly 86,000 clones in total; around 92% of them show up just once. The top ten clonotypes cover over 2% of the sample. This clone was detected only once. This clone's antigen is unknown. It has no much larger one-base neighbor in the sample; base qualities were not kept.

The sequence is built from TRBV19 and TRBJ1-2; matching of 6 bases hints at TRBD1 as the D gene. This clonotype was sampled from a female donor with multiple sclerosis, enrolled in a pregnancy study. This specimen was peripheral blood, taken in the first trimester of pregnancy. The CDR3 reads as follows: CASRSPRGARYGYTF. Read as DNA, the sequence is TGTGCCAGTAGAAGCCCCCGGGGGGCTCGGTATGGCTACACCTTC.